This record concerns one TCR beta chain sequence. Its antigen is as yet unknown. The data are from a study of T cell responses to AZD1222 COVID-19 vaccine. The assay was immunoSEQ multiplex PCR, and TCRdb's table has in-frame clones only and misses some. The data show around 180,000 clones, 75% to 90% seen once. Per germline, CDR1 PRHDT and CDR2 FYEKMQ (reference sequence). CDR3 size: 14 residues. With 0 bases clipped from V and 5 bases from J, the junction kept 2 bases outside the gene matches. Study results and limitations: Repertoires were sampled only after the peak T cell response. The donor cohort was predominantly white British with a female majority, and clonal diversity may have been underestimated. Within unmutated variant regions lay the reported targets of nearly half of spike-specific TCRs.

The specimen comprised peripheral blood, sampled on day 0 of AZD1222 vaccination. The source is an adult in good health. V usage is TRBV13 and J usage is TRBJ2-5, with TRBD2 identical over 8 bases. This CDR3 is CASSLGSSGETQYF. CDR3 coding DNA: TGTGCCAGCAGCTTAGGATCTAGCGGGGAGACCCAGTACTTC.